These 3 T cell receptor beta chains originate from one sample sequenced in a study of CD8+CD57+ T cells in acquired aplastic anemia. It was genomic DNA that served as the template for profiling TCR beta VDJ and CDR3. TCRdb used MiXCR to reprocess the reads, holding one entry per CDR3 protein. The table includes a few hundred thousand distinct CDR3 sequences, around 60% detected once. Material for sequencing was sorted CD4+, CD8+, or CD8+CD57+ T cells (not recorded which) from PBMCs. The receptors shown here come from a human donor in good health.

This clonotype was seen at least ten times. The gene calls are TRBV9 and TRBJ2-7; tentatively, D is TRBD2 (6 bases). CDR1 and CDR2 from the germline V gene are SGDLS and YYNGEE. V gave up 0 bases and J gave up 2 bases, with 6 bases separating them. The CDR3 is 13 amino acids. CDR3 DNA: TGTGCCAGCAGCGTAGCGGGAGCCTACGAGCAGTACTTC. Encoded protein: CASSVAGAYEQYF.

The CDR3 region is CASSLQGEADTQYF. The CDR3 DNA sequence: TGTGCCAGCAGCTTGCAAGGGGAGGCAGATACGCAGTATTTT. The J gene is TRBJ2-3, the V gene TRBV5-4; tentative D call: TRBD2 (6 bases). The V gene's germline CDR1 is SGHNT and CDR2 YYREEE (reference sequence). This CDR3 has 14 residues. The V and J ends lost 1 base and 4 bases respectively, with 10 bases between them. Drawing the rest from reference TRBV5-4 and TRBJ2-3, the complete variable domain is ETGVTQSPTHLIKTRGQQVTLRCSSQSGHNTVSWYQQALGQGPQFIFQYYREEENGRGNFPPRFSGLQFPNYSSELNVNALELDDSALYLCASSLQGEADTQYFGPGTRLTVL.

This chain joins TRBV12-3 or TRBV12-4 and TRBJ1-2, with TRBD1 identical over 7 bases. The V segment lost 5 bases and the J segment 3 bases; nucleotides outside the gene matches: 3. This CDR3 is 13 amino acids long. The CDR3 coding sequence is TGTGCCAGCAGTGCCGACAGGGACTATGGCTACACCTTC. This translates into CASSADRDYGYTF.